This T cell receptor beta chain comes out of a study of CD8 T cells in ankylosing spondylitis. Findings and caveats of the study: Within ankylosing spondylitis blood, a TCR beta motif made up of several highly homologous variants appeared to be characteristic. Clones that were linked to disease were CD8+ and were relatively rare in peripheral blood.

Concerning this clonotype itself: As yet, its antigen is unknown.

Germline V gene data show CDR1 as MNHEY and CDR2 as SVGAGI. Trimming cost V 9 bases and J 8 bases, with 7 bases left between them. This CDR3 is 9 amino acids long. In making TCR beta libraries, quantitative 5'-RACE with molecular barcodes was used. From the 5' RACE reads, TCRdb called clonotypes with MiXCR, one entry per CDR3 protein. The sample contains 300,000 to 400,000 distinct CDR3 sequences, about 14% of which appear only once. The J gene is TRBJ1-1, the V gene TRBV6-5; D is unresolved. This sequence originates from a male donor with ankylosing spondylitis or in good health (not recorded which). The sample was blood, either unsorted or a sorted T cell fraction (not recorded which). CDR3 in DNA: TGTGCCAGGAGGAGGGAAGCTTTCTTT. Its protein product is CARRREAFF.